These 23 T cell receptor beta chains share one sample of origin, sequenced in a study of T cell responses to AZD1222 COVID-19 vaccine. TCRdb's table, derived via immunoSEQ multiplex PCR, lists solely in-frame clones and lacks some. The sample shows 98,000 or so clones, approximately 88% of them seen only once. Sequencing was performed on peripheral blood, taken on day 0 of AZD1222 vaccination. The receptors derive from an adult in good health.

The gene calls are TRBV19 and TRBJ2-3; 8 bases are shared with TRBD2. The length of the CDR3 is 15 residues. The V segment lost 9 bases and the J segment 1 base; nucleotides outside the gene matches: 9. In germline, CDR1 is LNHDA, CDR2 SQIVND (reference sequence). CDR3 loop: CASRGGLTRTDTQYF. In DNA, the CDR3 is TGTGCCAGCCGGGGGGGACTAACCCGCACAGATACGCAGTATTTT.

V and J are TRBV5-4 and TRBJ2-1; 10 bases match TRBD2. After removal of 2 bases from V and 3 bases from J, the junction contained 2 bases not matched to a gene. The CDR3 runs 15 residues. In germline, CDR1 is SGHNT, CDR2 YYREEE (reference sequence). Written as DNA, the CDR3 is TGTGCCAGCAGCTTCCGACTAGCGGGCTACAATGAGCAGTTCTTC. Translated, it gives CASSFRLAGYNEQFF.

Only one count was recorded for this clone. V usage is TRBV7-2 and J usage is TRBJ1-6; D is perhaps TRBD1 (5 bases). The ends were cut back, 4 bases at V and 5 bases at J, with 9 bases in the middle. Germline assignment: CDR1 SGHTA and CDR2 FQGNSA. This CDR3 is 14 amino acids long. DNA for the CDR3: TGTGCCAGCAGCTCCGGGACCAATAATTCACCCCTCCACTTT. This encodes CASSSGTNNSPLHF.

The chain combines TRBV29-1 with TRBJ2-1; D is unclear. In germline, CDR1 is SQVTM, CDR2 ANQGSEA. The CDR3 contains 11 residues. Trimming removed 6 bases at V and 3 bases at J, with 6 bases between. For the CDR3, the DNA is TGCAGCGTCCTCAACTACAATGAGCAGTTCTTC. Translating it yields CSVLNYNEQFF.

This chain joins TRBV14 and TRBJ1-1, with 7 bases identical to TRBD1. This CDR3 is 14 amino acids long. Per germline, CDR1 SGHDN and CDR2 FVKESK. V trimming: 4 bases; J trimming: 1 base; junction bases outside the gene matches: 3. DNA for the CDR3: TGTGCCAGCAGCCGACAGGGAGGGAACACTGAAGCTTTCTTT. Translated, it gives CASSRQGGNTEAFF.

This clone appeared a single time. The CDR3 spells CASSYSVIYFYEQYF. The CDR3 bases are TGTGCCAGCAGTTACTCGGTCATATACTTCTACGAGCAGTACTTC. V usage is TRBV6-5 and J usage is TRBJ2-7; no firm D call. The germline V gene has CDR1 MNHEY and CDR2 SVGAGI. V was clipped by 0 bases and J by 3 bases, with 12 bases between them. The CDR3 is 15 residues long.

The chain links TRBV28 to TRBJ1-2, with no clear D. CDR1 is MDHEN, CDR2 SYDVKM, per germline. The CDR3 has 14 amino acids. V dropped 9 bases and J dropped 3 bases, with 17 bases sitting between them. The CDR3 DNA reads as TGTGCCAGTCGACTCTTCCCCGGTGACTATGGCTACACCTTC. This gives the protein CASRLFPGDYGYTF.

This chain links TRBV2 with TRBJ1-2; no clear D gene. In germline, CDR1 is SNHLY, CDR2 FYNNEI. The CDR3 consists of 14 residues. The ends were cut back, 3 bases at V and 8 bases at J, with 16 bases in the middle. In DNA form, the CDR3 reads TGTGCCAGCAGTGAGCTGACAAATATAGTCGGCTACACCTTC. Translating gives CASSELTNIVGYTF.

V usage is TRBV6-5 and J usage is TRBJ2-3; maybe TRBD1 (5 bases). CDR1 and CDR2 from the germline V gene are MNHEY and SVGAGI. There are 14 residues in the CDR3. The V gene lost 6 bases and the J gene lost 4 bases, with 14 bases spanning the gap. The CDR3 loop reads CASRTQGVADTQYF. DNA of the CDR3: TGTGCCAGCAGGACCCAGGGCGTCGCAGATACGCAGTATTTT.

The chain recombines TRBV24-1 with TRBJ2-7; D uncertain. The ends were cut back, 1 base at V and 3 bases at J, with 0 bases in the middle. Germline CDR1 and CDR2: KGHDR and SFDVKD. The CDR3 loop spans 11 amino acids. The CDR3 DNA sequence: TGTGCCACCAGTGATTTCTACGAGCAGTACTTC. It codes for CATSDFYEQYF.

This clone showed up just a few times. The chain is built from TRBV20-1 and TRBJ2-3, with unresolved D. The germline V gene encodes CDR1 DFQATT and CDR2 SNEGSKA (reference sequence). This CDR3 is 11 amino acids long. The CDR3 region is CQTLAGYTQYF. DNA for the CDR3: TGCCAAACCCTTGCTGGGTATACGCAGTATTTT.

CDR3 DNA: TGCGCCAGCAGCCAAGAAGGGGGGCTCTATGGCTACACCTTC. As protein: CASSQEGGLYGYTF. The rearrangement links TRBV4-1 to TRBJ1-2, with D possibly TRBD1 on 6 matching bases. The CDR3 loop spans 14 amino acids. CDR1 is MGHRA and CDR2 is YSYEKL in the germline V gene. Trimming took 0 bases from V and 4 from J, leaving 9 bases between them.

This rearrangement joins TRBV5-1 to TRBJ2-3, with TRBD2 matching 11 bases. J gave up 0 bases and V 5 bases, and 11 bases lay outside the gene matches. The CDR3 covers 18 residues. Germline assignment: CDR1 SGHRS and CDR2 YFSETQ. The CDR3 DNA sequence: TGCGCCAGCAGGGGACTAGCGGCTCGGACCCCTAGCACAGATACGCAGTATTTT. Translated: CASRGLAARTPSTDTQYF.

The rearrangement links TRBV4-3 to TRBJ1-2, with TRBD1 as a possible D gene (5 bases). CDR1 LGHNA and CDR2 YSLEER come from the germline V gene. This CDR3 region has 15 residues. V gave up 0 bases and J gave up 4 bases, with 12 bases separating them. DNA for the CDR3: TGCGCCAGCAGCCAAGACCGGGGCCGGACCTATGGCTACACCTTC. Translating gives CASSQDRGRTYGYTF.

J is TRBJ2-1 and V is TRBV4-3; possible D gene TRBD2, 7 bases. The CDR3 is 19 residues long. CDR1 is LGHNA, CDR2 YSLEER, per germline. V was trimmed by 9 bases and J by 7 bases, leaving 34 bases between them. The CDR3 protein is CASSNVSGGPDEERNEQFF. The CDR3 coding sequence is TGCGCCAGTTCTAACGTTTCGGGGGGCCCAGATGAGGAAAGAAATGAGCAGTTCTTC.

This sequence joins TRBV7-8 and TRBJ2-2; 7 bases fit TRBD2. CDR1 is SGHVS and CDR2 is FQNEAQ in the germline V gene. The V gene end was trimmed by 2 bases and the J gene end by 5 bases; junction bases not matched to a gene: 11. This CDR3 region has 17 residues. The CDR3 sequence is CASSLSREGPRTGELFF. The CDR3 DNA is TGTGCCAGCAGCTTAAGCAGGGAGGGCCCCCGGACCGGGGAGCTGTTTTTT.

This clone was counted a few times. The rearrangement links TRBV12-3 or TRBV12-4 to TRBJ1-5; TRBD1 agrees at 8 bases. Losses at the gene ends were 5 bases for V and 7 bases for J; bases not matched to a gene: 4. The CDR3 length is 13 residues. The CDR3 DNA follows: TGTGCCAGCAGTCTAACAGGGGGACAGCCCCAGCATTTT. Translating gives CASSLTGGQPQHF.

The chain couples TRBV5-6 to TRBJ1-1; TRBD1 matches at 9 bases. The J segment lost 4 bases and the V segment lost 4 bases, leaving 11 bases of the junction unmatched. Looked up from germline, CDR1 is SGHDT and CDR2 is YYEEEE. The CDR3 covers 16 residues. CDR3 sequence reads: CASSGLYRGHGTEAFF. DNA of the CDR3: TGTGCCAGCAGCGGACTATACAGGGGGCATGGCACTGAAGCTTTCTTT. Full variable domain (outside the CDR3, taken from reference TRBV5-6 and TRBJ1-1): DAGVTQSPTHLIKTRGQQVTLRCSPKSGHDTVSWYQQALGQGPQFIFQYYEEEERQRGNFPDRFSGHQFPNYSSELNVNALLLGDSALYLCASSGLYRGHGTEAFFGQGTRLTVV.

This CDR3 reads CASSRAGRHNEQFF. The CDR3 DNA reads TGTGCCAGCAGCCGCGCCGGGCGGCACAATGAGCAGTTCTTC. V usage is TRBV7-7 and J usage is TRBJ2-1; D not resolved. The CDR3 has 14 amino acids. CDR1 is SSHAT, CDR2 FNYEAQ, per germline (reference sequence). V gave up 5 bases and J gave up 5 bases, with 13 bases separating them. Using reference TRBV7-7 and TRBJ2-1 for the parts outside the CDR3, the full variable domain is GAGVSQSPRYKVTKRGQDVTLRCDPISSHATLYWYQQALGQGPEFLTYFNYEAQPDKSGLPSDRFSAERPEGSISTLTIQRTEQRDSAMYRCASSRAGRHNEQFFGPGTRLTVL.

V usage is TRBV5-1 and J usage is TRBJ2-5; D is unresolved. The CDR3 totals 14 residues. Germline CDR1 reads SGHRS; CDR2 reads YFSETQ. V was cut by 0 bases and J by 2 bases, with 8 bases left in between. The CDR3 spells CASSLVRQQETQYF. Written as DNA, the CDR3 is TGCGCCAGCAGCTTGGTACGGCAACAAGAGACCCAGTACTTC.

The V gene is TRBV2, the J gene TRBJ2-7, with TRBD2 matching 8 bases. Germline assignment: CDR1 SNHLY and CDR2 FYNNEI. J gave up 6 bases and V 3 bases, and 10 bases lay outside the gene matches. The CDR3 consists of 15 residues. The CDR3 region is CASSDVSGSWSEQYF. The CDR3 DNA reads TGTGCCAGCAGTGATGTCAGCGGGAGTTGGAGCGAGCAGTACTTC.

The table lists this clone with a count of one. This chain joins TRBV28 and TRBJ1-3, with a possible D match to TRBD1 (5 bases). CDR3 length equals 12 residues. Germline V gene sequence: CDR1 MDHEN, CDR2 SYDVKM. V was shortened by 4 bases and J by 8 bases, with 9 bases between the two germline ends. The CDR3 DNA is TGTGCCAGCAGTTGGGGGGTTGACACCATATATTTT. Protein product: CASSWGVDTIYF.

In nucleotides, the CDR3 is TGTGCCAGCAGCTTGAACAGGGGGCCTGGCTACACCTTC. Its protein product is CASSLNRGPGYTF. The chain is built from TRBV11-2 and TRBJ1-2; 9 bases align to TRBD1. In germline, CDR1 is SGHAT, CDR2 FQNNGV. The CDR3 loop spans 13 amino acids. V lost 3 bases and J lost 7; bases outside the gene matches: 3.